This passage covers 4 T cell receptor beta chains from one sample sequenced in a study of graft-versus-host responses after intestinal transplantation. These receptors' antigens are unknown. Assay: immunoSEQ multiplex PCR; the TCRdb copy retains only in-frame clones and omits some. The table records some 85,000 clones, around 86% of them present only once. The source material was unstimulated CD8+ T cells sorted from spleen or lymph node cells, sampled before transplant. These receptor sequences come from a human donor who was the organ donor for an intestinal transplant.

The chain recombines TRBV5-1 with TRBJ1-1; D ambiguous. Germline assignment: CDR1 SGHRS and CDR2 YFSETQ. Deletions cut 0 bases from V and 0 bases from J, with 3 bases between. This CDR3 contains 13 residues. The CDR3 coding sequence is TGCGCCAGCAGCTTGGCGCTGAACACTGAAGCTTTCTTT. This codes for CASSLALNTEAFF.

This clone was counted a single time. This chain uses TRBV5-1 with TRBJ2-1; TRBD2 agrees at 9 bases. Germline V gives CDR1 SGHRS, CDR2 YFSETQ. The CDR3 sequence is 17 residues long. V gave up 2 bases and J gave up 2 bases; unmatched junction bases: 8. CDR3: CASSLPIAGETYNEQFF. As DNA, the CDR3 is TGCGCCAGCAGCTTACCCATAGCGGGGGAAACCTACAATGAGCAGTTCTTC.

On this clone: Other nucleotide sequences from this sample produce the same CDR3. The chain is built from TRBV27 and TRBJ2-7, with D perhaps TRBD2 (5 bases). Trimming took 3 bases from V and 0 from J, leaving 6 bases between them. CDR3 length equals 13 residues. Per germline, CDR1 MNHEY and CDR2 SMNVEV (reference sequence). The CDR3 sequence: CASSFGVSYEQYF. CDR3 DNA sequence: TGTGCCAGCAGTTTCGGGGTCTCCTACGAGCAGTACTTC.

The V gene is TRBV9, the J gene TRBJ2-3; D is uncertain. V lost 0 bases to trimming and J lost 1 base, with 3 bases between them. The germline CDR1 and CDR2 sequences are SGDLS and YYNGEE. The length of the CDR3 is 13 residues. The CDR3, as DNA: TGTGCCAGCAGCGTAGGAGGCACAGATACGCAGTATTTT. Its protein is CASSVGGTDTQYF.